This record concerns one T cell receptor (beta chain) sequence. Its antigen is unknown. A much larger clone lies one base from this, so it may be a read error. This sample was taken from a study of blood T cells in healthy people across ages. Study-level findings and limits: Investigators treated diversity estimates from one million T cells as underestimates. Donor CMV status was unknown, possibly confounding expanded clonotype changes.

The authors ran a second PCR of 7 to 11 cycles using a sample-barcoded 5' primer and a J-beta primer mix. TCRdb independently ran MiXCR on the 5' RACE reads; one entry per CDR3 protein. The sample has about 640,000 distinct CDR3 sequences, approximately 30% seen once. The authors drew roughly 9.8 milliliters of peripheral blood from each donor. Extractions gave at least 5 micrograms of total RNA per sample. The CDR3 extends over 14 amino acids. CDR1 and CDR2 from the germline V gene are SGHRS and YFSETQ. The rearrangement joins TRBV5-1 to TRBJ2-5; 8 positions agree with TRBD1. The end of the DNA is better explained by TRBJ2-7, so the J call may be wrong. The sequenced sample was blood. The sequence was collected from a woman older than 75 in good health. The DNA for the CDR3 is TGCGCCAGCAGCACAGGACAGGGTTGGGACGAGCAGTACTTC. This gives the protein CASSTGQGWDEQYF.